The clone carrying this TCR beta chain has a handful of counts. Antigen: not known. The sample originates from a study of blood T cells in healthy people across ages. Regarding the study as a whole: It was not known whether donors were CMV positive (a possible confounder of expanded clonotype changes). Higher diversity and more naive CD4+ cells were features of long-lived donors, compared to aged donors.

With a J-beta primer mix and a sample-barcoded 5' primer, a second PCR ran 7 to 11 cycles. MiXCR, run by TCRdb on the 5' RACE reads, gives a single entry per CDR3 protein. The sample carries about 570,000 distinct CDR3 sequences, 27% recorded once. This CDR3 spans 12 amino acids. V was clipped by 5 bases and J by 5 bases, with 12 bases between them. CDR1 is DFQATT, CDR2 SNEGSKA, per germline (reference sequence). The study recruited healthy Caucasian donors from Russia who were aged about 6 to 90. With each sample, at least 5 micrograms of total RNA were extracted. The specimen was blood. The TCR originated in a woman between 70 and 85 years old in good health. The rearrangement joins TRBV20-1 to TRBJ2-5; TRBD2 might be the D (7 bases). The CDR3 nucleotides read TGCAGTGCTTTAAGGGGGGGGGAGACCCAGTACTTC. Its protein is CSALRGGETQYF.